This T cell receptor (beta chain) was recovered during a study of vaccination and CD4 T cells after COVID-19. Study background: Stimulation of the cells used overlapping spike peptide pools from SARS-CoV-2 and from the common cold coronaviruses HCoV-NL63, HCoV-OC43 and HCoV-229E.

The V end was cut by 3 bases, the J end by 11 bases, with 13 bases between. Germline V gives CDR1 KGHSH, CDR2 LQKENI. CDR3 length equals 12 residues. Documented treatment: roughly 10-day PBMC culture with coronavirus spike peptide pools or control peptides (ViraFEST assay). At the Johns Hopkins FTIC core, DNA taken from cultured CD4+ T cells was sequenced by way of the Oncomine TCR Beta short-read assay. Extraction of genomic DNA was performed on cultured CD4+ T cells. TCRdb itself ran the PCR reads through MiXCR, one entry per CDR3 protein. The data show some 8,000 distinct CDR3 sequences, approximately 50% seen once. A remark on this clonotype: Its target is unknown.

The receptor comes from a human donor who had recovered from COVID-19. The specimen was CD4+ T cells from blood, cultured in vitro. The rearrangement links TRBV18 to TRBJ1-1; D perhaps matches TRBD1 (5 bases). The CDR3 protein is CASSPVGAQAFF. Here the CDR3 DNA reads TGTGCCAGCTCACCTGTAGGGGCCCAGGCTTTCTTT.